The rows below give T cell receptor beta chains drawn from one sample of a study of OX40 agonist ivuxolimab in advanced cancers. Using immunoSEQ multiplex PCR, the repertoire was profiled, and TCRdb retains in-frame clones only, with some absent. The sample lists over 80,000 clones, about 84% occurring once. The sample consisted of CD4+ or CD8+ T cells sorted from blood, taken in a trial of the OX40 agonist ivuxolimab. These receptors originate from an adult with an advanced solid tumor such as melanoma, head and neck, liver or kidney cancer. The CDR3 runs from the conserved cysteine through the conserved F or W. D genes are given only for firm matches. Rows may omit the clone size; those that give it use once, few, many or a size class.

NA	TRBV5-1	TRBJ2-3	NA	CASSLAGRERDTQYF	TGCGCCAGCAGCTTGGCGGGGCGGGAAAGGGATACGCAGTATTTT
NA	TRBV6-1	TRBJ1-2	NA	CASSEGAGNYGYTF	TGTGCCAGCAGTGAAGGGGCGGGGAACTATGGCTACACCTTC
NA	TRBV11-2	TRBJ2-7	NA	CASSRWRGLTYEQYF	TGTGCCAGCAGCCGATGGCGGGGGCTGACATACGAGCAGTACTTC
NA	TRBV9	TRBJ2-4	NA	CASSVEEENIQYF	TGTGCCAGCAGCGTAGAGGAGGAAAACATTCAGTACTTC
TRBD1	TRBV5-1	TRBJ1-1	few	CASSLEGQGNTEAFF	TGCGCCAGCAGCTTGGAGGGACAGGGGAACACTGAAGCTTTCTTT
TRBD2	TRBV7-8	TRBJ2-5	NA	CASSPGTSSQETQYF	TGTGCCAGCAGCCCTGGGACTAGCAGTCAAGAGACCCAGTACTTC
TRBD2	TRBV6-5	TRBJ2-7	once	CASSPDSGRFYEQYF	TGTGCCAGCAGTCCGGACAGCGGGAGATTTTACGAGCAGTACTTC
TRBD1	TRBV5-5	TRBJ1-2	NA	CASRPDRGPHGYTF	TGTGCCAGCAGGCCGGACAGGGGGCCGCATGGCTACACCTTC
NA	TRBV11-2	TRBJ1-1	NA	CASSTLTVMNTEAFF	TGTGCCAGCAGCACCCTGACAGTCATGAACACTGAAGCTTTCTTT
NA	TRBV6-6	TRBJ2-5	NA	CASSSRGGWVHKQYF	TGTGCCAGCAGCTCCCGAGGGGGTTGGGTCCACAAGCAGTACTTC
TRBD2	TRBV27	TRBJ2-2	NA	CASTISSGRARVGELFF	TGTGCCAGCACCATTTCTAGCGGGAGGGCCCGGGTCGGGGAGCTGTTTTTT
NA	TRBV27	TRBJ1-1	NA	CASSLRGGNTEAFF	TGTGCCAGCAGTTTAAGGGGCGGGAACACTGAAGCTTTCTTT
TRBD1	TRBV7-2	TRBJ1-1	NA	CASSLEVRGVTEAFF	TGTGCCAGCAGCTTAGAAGTCAGGGGGGTCACTGAAGCTTTCTTT
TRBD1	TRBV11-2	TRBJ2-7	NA	CASSLVDRGPYEQYF	TGTGCCAGCAGCTTAGTAGACAGGGGGCCGTACGAGCAGTACTTC
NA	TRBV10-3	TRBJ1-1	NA	CAIRGMNTEAFF	TGTGCCATCAGAGGTATGAACACTGAAGCTTTCTTT
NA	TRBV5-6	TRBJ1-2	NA	CASSLAPPDKYTF	TGTGCCAGCAGCTTGGCTCCCCCCGATAAGTACACCTTC
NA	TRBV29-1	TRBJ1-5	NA	CSVGLVGNQPQHF	TGCAGCGTTGGGTTGGTCGGCAATCAGCCCCAGCATTTT
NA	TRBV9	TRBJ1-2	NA	CASSVASQALGFGYTF	TGTGCCAGCAGCGTAGCTTCCCAGGCGTTGGGGTTTGGCTACACCTTC
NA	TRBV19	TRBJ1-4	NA	CASRSGEKGTNEKLFF	TGTGCCAGTAGATCCGGAGAAAAGGGCACTAATGAAAAACTGTTTTTT
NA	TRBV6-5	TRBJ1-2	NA	CASSYSGSNYGYTF	TGTGCCAGCAGTTACTCGGGCAGTAACTATGGCTACACCTTC
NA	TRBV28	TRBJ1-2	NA	CASSEDRTFYGYTF	TGTGCCAGCTCTGAGGACAGAACCTTCTATGGCTACACCTTC
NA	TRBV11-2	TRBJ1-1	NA	CASSYRQADTEAFF	TGTGCCAGCAGCTACCGGCAGGCAGACACTGAAGCTTTCTTT
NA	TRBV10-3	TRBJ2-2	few	CAISGGSTGELFF	TGTGCCATCAGTGGGGGGAGCACCGGGGAGCTGTTTTTT
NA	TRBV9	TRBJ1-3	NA	CASSVGESSGNTIYF	TGTGCCAGCAGCGTAGGCGAGAGCTCTGGAAACACCATATATTTT
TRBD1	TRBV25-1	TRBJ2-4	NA	CASSESGGQGRANIQYF	TGTGCCAGCAGTGAATCCGGGGGACAGGGGAGGGCAAACATTCAGTACTTC
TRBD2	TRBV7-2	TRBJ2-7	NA	CASRRTSGSTYEQYF	TGTGCCAGCAGGCGGACTAGCGGGAGCACCTACGAGCAGTACTTC
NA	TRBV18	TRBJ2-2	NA	CASSPNLNTGELFF	TGTGCCAGCTCACCAAATCTGAACACCGGGGAGCTGTTTTTT
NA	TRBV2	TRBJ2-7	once	CASSERGFPYEQYF	TGTGCCAGCAGTGAGAGGGGTTTTCCCTACGAGCAGTACTTC
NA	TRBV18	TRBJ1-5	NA	CASSLWTDQPQHF	TGTGCCAGCTCACTTTGGACGGATCAGCCCCAGCATTTT
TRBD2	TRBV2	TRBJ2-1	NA	CASKAGESHNEQFF	TGTGCCAGCAAGGCGGGAGAGTCCCACAATGAGCAGTTCTTC
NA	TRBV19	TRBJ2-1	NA	CASKAQGAGATERSYNEQFF	TGTGCCAGTAAGGCCCAGGGGGCGGGGGCCACTGAACGCTCCTACAATGAGCAGTTCTTC
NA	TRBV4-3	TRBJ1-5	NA	CASSQDKGYQPQHF	TGCGCCAGCAGCCAAGATAAGGGCTATCAGCCCCAGCATTTT
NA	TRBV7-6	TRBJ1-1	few	CASSLESVNTEAFF	TGTGCCAGCAGCTTAGAATCGGTGAACACTGAAGCTTTCTTT
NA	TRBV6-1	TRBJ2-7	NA	CASRVGDTTSYEQYF	TGTGCCAGCAGGGTCGGGGACACCACCTCCTACGAGCAGTACTTC
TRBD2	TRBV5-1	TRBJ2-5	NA	CASSREGLRYQETQYF	TGCGCCAGCAGCCGGGAGGGACTAAGGTACCAAGAGACCCAGTACTTC
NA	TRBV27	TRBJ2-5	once	CASSPSYRALEETQYF	TGTGCCAGCAGTCCGTCGTACAGGGCCTTGGAAGAGACCCAGTACTTC
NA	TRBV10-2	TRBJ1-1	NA	CASSESGGEAFF	TGCGCCAGCAGTGAGTCGGGTGGTGAAGCTTTCTTT
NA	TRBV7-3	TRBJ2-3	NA	CASSSLGDTQYF	TGTGCCAGCAGCTCCCTCGGAGATACGCAGTATTTT
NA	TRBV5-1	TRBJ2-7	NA	CASSLDSSNYEQYF	TGCGCCAGCAGCTTGGATAGCTCCAACTACGAGCAGTACTTC
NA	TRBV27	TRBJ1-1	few	CASKAGTEAFF	TGTGCCAGCAAGGCTGGCACTGAAGCTTTCTTT
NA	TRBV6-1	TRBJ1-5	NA	CASSANIDQPQHF	TGTGCCAGCAGTGCCAACATAGATCAGCCCCAGCATTTT
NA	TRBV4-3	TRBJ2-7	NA	CASSPGTSSYEQYF	TGCGCCAGCAGCCCCGGGACATCTTCCTACGAGCAGTACTTC
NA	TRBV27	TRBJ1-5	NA	CASSLSHSQPQHF	TGTGCCAGCAGTTTATCTCATTCTCAGCCCCAGCATTTT
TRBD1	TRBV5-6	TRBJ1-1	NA	CASSLRTGQGVTEAFF	TGTGCCAGCAGCCTTCGAACCGGACAGGGAGTTACTGAAGCTTTCTTT
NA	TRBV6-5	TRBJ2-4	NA	CASSTLTGSGNIQYF	TGTGCCAGCAGTACCTTAACAGGGAGCGGGAACATTCAGTACTTC
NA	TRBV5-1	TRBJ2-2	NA	CASSLVSWGQNTGELFF	TGCGCCAGCAGCTTGGTCAGTTGGGGACAGAACACCGGGGAGCTGTTTTTT
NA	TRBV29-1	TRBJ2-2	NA	CSVAPSPGELFF	TGCAGCGTTGCCCCTAGCCCCGGGGAGCTGTTTTTT
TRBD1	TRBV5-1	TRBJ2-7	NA	CASSNNRGREQYF	TGCGCCAGCAGCAATAACAGGGGGCGCGAGCAGTACTTC
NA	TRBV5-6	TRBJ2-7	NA	CASSGGPTGSYEQYF	TGTGCCAGCAGCGGAGGTCCGACAGGCTCCTACGAGCAGTACTTC